This paragraph reports one T cell receptor (beta chain). Its antigen specificity is not known. The sample holds no much larger clone one base away, and base qualities are not on file. This sample is drawn from a study of T cells in localized non-small cell lung cancer (dated by TCRdb to the early 2020s). Notes on the research overall: T cell repertoires of hundreds of early-stage NSCLC patients were analyzed, with tumors being compared against uninvolved tumor-adjacent lungs. Of the NSCLC patients, 120 to 150 were male and around 97 were female, and the mean age was approximately 66 years. The cohort consisted of about 240 treatment-naive NSCLC patients whose localized lung tumors had been resected. Broader findings and caveats from the paper: Higher T cell density in blood was associated with longer overall survival, whereas higher clonality in adjacent lung was associated with shorter survival. Uninvolved tumor-adjacent lung showed the highest T cell clonality, higher than tumor, which suggests more focused antigenic responses in the uninvolved tumor-adjacent lung. Of the top 100 tumor clones, a median of roughly 60 were detected in paired uninvolved adjacent lung; about 26 were also among that lung's top 100. Because the study design was exploratory, TCR variables were selected using unadjusted p-values without false-discovery rate correction. Because multi-region sequencing of the tumors was not done, intratumor heterogeneity could not be ruled out.

At diagnosis, tumor, uninvolved tumor-adjacent lung and peripheral blood were collected and then preserved as a mix of FFPE and fresh-frozen material. For TCR repertoire profiling, blood samples were analyzed as peripheral blood mononuclear cells. CDR1 and CDR2 were assigned from the germline V gene as LGHNA and YSLEER. V is cut by 3 bases and J by 0 bases, and the space between the germline ends is 5 bases. From cysteine to phenylalanine, the CDR3 is 13 amino acids long. Of the read, only the CDR3 DNA is kept; its 39 bases are in frame from base 1. TCR beta CDR3 regions were sequenced from DNA using the immunoSEQ Assay. Processing in the source paper ran as follows. To compute T cell density, TCR beta template counts were normalized to usable DNA, which was estimated by amplifying housekeeping genes. The preseqR package was used to estimate richness by extrapolating to 400,000 templates for PBMC samples and to 120,000 templates for tissue samples. Clonality was defined by subtracting Pielou's evenness from one. To identify tissue-enriched TCRs, differential abundance testing was run on productive amino-acid clonotypes with a minimum total count of 5 and an alpha of 0.1. Repertoire overlap between compartments was quantified with the Jaccard Index and Morisita Overlap Index. TCR beta CDR3s were clustered by GLIPH together with public tetramer-defined viral CDR3s, and at least three viral sequences plus V-gene enrichment were required for viral motifs. TCRdb obtained this table from immuneACCESS and retained in-frame rearrangements with V and J assigned. These tables miss some clones; where compared with another copy, unresolved V genes account for less than half of the shortfall, and the remainder is unexplained. That table furnishes V, J and clone size, whereas the DNA furnished D and trimming. Here the sample has about 75,000 clones; around 80% occur a single time. Clones ranked in the top ten supply more than 9% of the sample.

This clonotype was obtained from a female donor older than 55 with stage I lung adenocarcinoma. The material sequenced was peripheral blood, taken before any cancer treatment. This chain joins TRBV4-3 to TRBJ1-1; the D gene cannot be named for sure. The bases read TGCGCCAGCAGCCATGACCTGAACACTGAAGCTTTCTTT. Its protein reads: CASSHDLNTEAFF.